This T cell receptor (beta chain) appears in the sequencing data of a study of blood T cells in healthy people across ages. From germline, CDR1 is MNHEY and CDR2 SVGAGI. This CDR3 has 13 residues. Together with a sample-barcoded 5' primer, a J-beta primer mix was included in a second PCR lasting 7 to 11 cycles. TCRdb re-analysed the 5' RACE reads in MiXCR, keeping a single row per CDR3 protein. The sample comprises some 760,000 distinct CDR3 sequences, around 25% of which are singletons, and 3.7% rests with the top ten. On this clonotype itself: One end of the junction varies from germline; a read error may be responsible.

These data were also reused for a study on T cells of mothers and their children.

The chain has TRBV6-5 and TRBJ1-4; the D is unclear. The specimen was blood. This clonotype originated in a boy younger than 18 in good health. The CDR3 DNA is TGCGCCAGCAGTTACAGCGGGGTTGAAAAACTGTTTTTT. It yields the protein CASSYSGVEKLFF.